This is a list of T cell receptor beta chains from one sample in a study of cytomegalovirus exposure and HLA in healthy donors. Generated by immunoSEQ multiplex PCR, the TCRdb table keeps only in-frame clones and is missing some. The sample shows about 140,000 clones, roughly three quarters of them seen only once. Material for sequencing was PBMCs. All receptors come from a woman in her twenties or thirties in good health and CMV-seronegative. The CDR3 runs from the conserved cysteine through the conserved F or W. A D gene is named only where the DNA matches it firmly. Rows give clone size only sometimes, using once, few, many, or a class for an expanded clone.

d_call	v_call	clone_size	j_call	cdr3_nt	cdr3_aa
NA	TRBV7-2	few	TRBJ2-7	TGTGCCAGCAGCTTAGAAACGGGGAGCTCCTACGAGCAGTACTTC	CASSLETGSSYEQYF
TRBD1	TRBV2	NA	TRBJ2-2	TGTGCCAGCAGTGTGGTCAACAGGGGTAACACCGGGGAGCTGTTTTTT	CASSVVNRGNTGELFF
TRBD1	TRBV27	NA	TRBJ2-3	TGTGCCAGCAGTCCGACAGGGACAGATACGCAGTATTTT	CASSPTGTDTQYF
TRBD2	TRBV7-9	few	TRBJ2-5	TGTGCCAGCAGCTTGGGGATAGCGGGAGGGAGAGAGACCCAGTACTTC	CASSLGIAGGRETQYF
NA	TRBV30	NA	TRBJ1-5	TGTGCCTGGAGTGTAGGCAGGGTTTCCAATAGCAATCAGCCCCAGCATTTT	CAWSVGRVSNSNQPQHF
TRBD2	TRBV9	NA	TRBJ2-3	TGTGCCAGCAGCCGGGGGACTAGCGGGGTTGATACGCAGTATTTT	CASSRGTSGVDTQYF
NA	TRBV7-3	NA	TRBJ2-2	TGTGCCAGCAGCTTATCTAGCGTCGGTGCGGAGCTGTTTTTT	CASSLSSVGAELFF
TRBD2	TRBV2	NA	TRBJ2-5	TGTGCCAGCAGTGAAAACCTAGCGGGGGAAGAGACCCAGTACTTC	CASSENLAGEETQYF
NA	TRBV9	NA	TRBJ2-5	TGTGCCAGCAGTTCCGGGATCCAAGAGACCCAGTACTTC	CASSSGIQETQYF
NA	TRBV6-6	NA	TRBJ1-1	TGTGCCAGCAGGTTTCGGGGGGCAAACACTGAAGCTTTCTTT	CASRFRGANTEAFF
TRBD1	TRBV18	few	TRBJ2-1	TGTGCCAGCTCACTCGGGACAGGGGGCTGGAATGAGCAGTTCTTC	CASSLGTGGWNEQFF